This passage covers 24 T cell receptor beta chains from one sample sequenced in a study of blood T cells in healthy people across ages. The second PCR ran about 6 to 11 cycles with a sample-barcoded 5' primer and J-beta primers. Via MiXCR, TCRdb re-called the 5' RACE reads, giving one row per CDR3 protein. The repertoire holds approximately 780,000 distinct CDR3 sequences, around 24% seen once, with 2.5% to 3.5% in the top ten. The same specimen was also included in a second study, on T cells of mothers and their children.

The material sequenced was blood. All receptors derive from a boy under 18 in good health.

Comment on this clonotype: Since a much larger clone is just one base distant, this may be a read error. The chain recombines TRBV6-6 with TRBJ2-7; either TRBD1 or TRBD2 may supply D (6 bases each). Germline V gene lookup returns CDR1 MNHNY and CDR2 SVGAGI (reference sequence). The CDR3 is 14 amino acids. Trimming removed 5 bases at V and 2 bases at J, with 13 bases between. CDR3 loop: CASSGTGDTYEQYF. The CDR3 coding sequence is TGTGCCAGCAGTGGAACGGGGGACACCTACGAGCAGTACTTC.

In this sample, this clonotype turned up a few times. The chain recombines TRBV20-1 with TRBJ2-5, with TRBD2 as a possible D gene (7 bases). Between the trimmed V and J ends, which lost 6 bases and 5 bases, there was a span of 16 bases. CDR1 and CDR2 (germline): DFQATT, SNEGSKA (reference sequence). CDR3 length: 13 residues. The CDR3 loop is CSALGGRGETQYF. Here the CDR3 DNA reads TGCAGTGCCTTGGGGGGGCGAGGGGAGACCCAGTACTTC.

The table lists this clonotype with a count of one. V is TRBV2 and J is TRBJ2-1; D possibly corresponds to TRBD2 (7 bases). Germline V gene sequence: CDR1 SNHLY, CDR2 FYNNEI. With 3 bases removed from V and 2 bases from J, the gap between germline ends came to 17 bases. The CDR3 sequence is 17 residues long. The CDR3 here is CASSEAGAGRAYNEQFF. CDR3 DNA: TGTGCCAGCAGTGAGGCAGGGGCAGGGAGGGCCTACAATGAGCAGTTCTTC.

The chain links TRBV4-1 to TRBJ2-1; no definite D call. The closer fit of TRBJ2-7 to the DNA end suggests the J call may be wrong. The CDR3 contains 13 residues. The germline gives CDR1 MGHRA, CDR2 YSYEKL. This CDR3 reads CASSKTSYYEQYF. DNA of the CDR3: TGCGCCAGCAGCAAGACATCATACTACGAGCAGTACTTC.

This clonotype was seen a few times. The chain carries TRBV29-1 and TRBJ2-3, with D maybe TRBD1 (5 bases). This CDR3 has 14 residues. Trimming removed 4 bases from V and 4 bases from J, with 15 bases in between. Germline-derived CDR1 and CDR2 are SQVTM and ANQGSEA. CDR3 sequence (DNA): TGCAGCGTTGTGGATGGAAGGGGCTCAGATACGCAGTATTTT. It specifies CSVVDGRGSDTQYF.

The chain uses TRBV20-1 and TRBJ1-2; D remains unclear. V lost 4 bases and J 4 bases, leaving 10 bases between the germline ends. The germline CDR1 and CDR2 sequences are DFQATT and SNEGSKA (reference sequence). CDR3 length equals 12 residues. DNA for the CDR3: TGCAGTGCTATCCTGTATACCTATGGCTACACCTTC. Its protein product is CSAILYTYGYTF.

The gene calls are TRBV12-3 or TRBV12-4 and TRBJ2-7; no definite D call. The ends were cut back, 1 base at V and 4 bases at J, with 14 bases in the middle. This CDR3 is 15 amino acids long. CDR3 sequence: CASSLGAKGSYEQYF. DNA of the CDR3: TGTGCCAGCAGTTTAGGTGCGAAGGGTTCTTACGAGCAGTACTTC.

The chain joins TRBV2 to TRBJ2-3; D is possibly TRBD1 or TRBD2 (5 bases each). This CDR3 has 11 amino acids. Deletions cut 6 bases from V and 9 bases from J, with 10 bases between. CDR1 SNHLY and CDR2 FYNNEI come from the germline V gene. The CDR3 DNA reads TGTGCCAGCAGAAACGAGGGGACGCAGTATTTT. Amino acid sequence: CASRNEGTQYF.

A few counts support this clonotype. The rearrangement uses TRBV20-1 and TRBJ2-2, with 7 positions matching TRBD1. The length of the CDR3 is 15 residues. The junction had 5 bases not matched to a gene; V was cut back by 4 bases and J by 0 bases. Germline V gene data show CDR1 as DFQATT and CDR2 as SNEGSKA (reference sequence). CDR3 DNA: TGCAGTGCTATAGAGGGGACAGCGAACACCGGGGAGCTGTTTTTT. It encodes CSAIEGTANTGELFF.

The genes are TRBV28 and TRBJ1-2; D might be TRBD1 (5 bases). V lost 4 bases and J lost 0, with 15 bases in between. CDR1 and CDR2 (germline): MDHEN, SYDVKM. This CDR3 region has 16 residues. The CDR3 region is CASSSPQDPANYGYTF. In DNA form, the CDR3 reads TGTGCCAGCAGTTCCCCACAGGACCCAGCTAACTATGGCTACACCTTC.

The chain employs TRBV5-1 and TRBJ1-1; weak D call: TRBD1 (5 bases). Germline CDR1 reads SGHRS; CDR2 reads YFSETQ. The CDR3 extends over 16 amino acids. Trimming removed 5 bases from V and 1 base from J, with 18 bases in between. The CDR3: CASRSPLADTNTEAFF. DNA for the CDR3: TGCGCCAGCAGATCGCCTCTCGCGGACACGAACACTGAAGCTTTCTTT.

This chain joins TRBV2 and TRBJ2-5; no clear D. From germline, CDR1 is SNHLY and CDR2 FYNNEI. This CDR3 has 16 amino acids. V was cut by 3 bases and J by 3 bases, with 17 bases left in between. This CDR3 reads CASSDSPTTRKETQYF. In nucleotides, the CDR3 is TGTGCCAGCAGTGATTCGCCTACAACCAGAAAAGAGACCCAGTACTTC.

The rearrangement links TRBV12-3 or TRBV12-4 to TRBJ1-4, with D maybe TRBD1 (6 bases). The CDR3 sequence is 15 residues long. Trimming removed 3 bases from V and 8 bases from J, with 16 bases in between. CDR3 bases: TGTGCCAGCAGTTTCTCTTCACAGGGCGGAGAAAAACTGTTTTTT. Encoded protein: CASSFSSQGGEKLFF.

The chain joins TRBV10-3 to TRBJ1-2, with D possibly matching TRBD1 (5 bases). This CDR3 spans 14 amino acids. The germline V gene has CDR1 ENHRY and CDR2 SYGVKD. V was shortened by 3 bases and J by 4 bases, with 12 bases between the two germline ends. CDR3 nucleotides: TGTGCCATCAGTGAAGCGGGGGAAATCTATGGCTACACCTTC. Translating gives CAISEAGEIYGYTF.

This clonotype has only a few counts. The chain uses TRBV28 and TRBJ2-4; 8 bases align to TRBD2. CDR3 length: 15 residues. Germline V gene lookup returns CDR1 MDHEN and CDR2 SYDVKM. Trimming cost V 3 bases and J 4 bases; bases outside gene matches: 5. CDR3 region: CASSFIGTSKNIQYF. Written as DNA, the CDR3 is TGTGCCAGCAGTTTTATCGGGACTAGTAAAAACATTCAGTACTTC.

This clonotype showed up just a few times. This chain connects TRBV28 to TRBJ2-5; D may be TRBD2 (5 bases). CDR1 MDHEN and CDR2 SYDVKM come from the germline V gene. The CDR3 extends over 15 amino acids. Trimming removed 7 bases at V and 5 bases at J, with 20 bases between. This chain's CDR3 is CASTLSPREWETQYF. The CDR3 DNA reads as TGTGCCAGCACCCTTTCCCCGAGGGAGTGGGAGACCCAGTACTTC.

This clonotype appeared once. The V call is TRBV12-5, the J call TRBJ2-1, with 10 bases identical to TRBD2. The CDR3 is made up of 15 amino acids. V shed 3 bases, J shed 9 bases, and the junction held 8 bases outside the gene matches. Germline loops: CDR1 LGHNT, CDR2 FRNRAP. CDR3 in DNA: TGTGCTAGTGGTTTTCGGCTAGCGGGGGTGGGTGAGCAGTTCTTC. Its translation: CASGFRLAGVGEQFF.

A few counts support this clonotype. This chain joins TRBV29-1 and TRBJ1-5; D gene ambiguous. V lost 6 bases, J lost 2 bases, and 8 bases lay in between. The germline gives CDR1 SQVTM, CDR2 ANQGSEA. This CDR3 is built from 12 residues. This chain's CDR3 is CSVAWGNQPQHF. CDR3 DNA sequence: TGCAGCGTCGCCTGGGGCAATCAGCCCCAGCATTTT.

This clonotype was counted only a few times. The chain uses TRBV7-2 and TRBJ2-5, with 12 bases lining up with TRBD2. This CDR3 is 17 amino acids long. V lost 4 bases and J lost 5; bases outside the gene matches: 11. CDR1 and CDR2 (germline): SGHTA, FQGNSA. This chain's CDR3 is CASSSPSSGGAQETQYF. For the CDR3, the DNA is TGTGCCAGCAGCTCTCCTTCTAGCGGGGGGGCTCAGGAGACCCAGTACTTC.

The sample holds a few counts of this clonotype. This chain uses TRBV12-3 or TRBV12-4 with TRBJ2-3, with D tentatively TRBD1 (5 bases). This CDR3 spans 16 amino acids. V dropped 5 bases and J dropped 6 bases, with 21 bases sitting between them. As DNA, the CDR3 is TGTGCCAGCAGTCCCCAGGGCTCCGCCTTGGTGGATACGCAGTATTTT. It codes for CASSPQGSALVDTQYF.

This clonotype was seen a handful of times. J is TRBJ2-1 and V is TRBV4-1; 10 nucleotides align to TRBD1. This CDR3 spans 16 amino acids. Looked up from germline, CDR1 is MGHRA and CDR2 is YSYEKL. V lost 1 base, J lost 5 bases, and 5 bases stayed unmatched. CDR3 nucleotides: TGCGCCAGCAGCCAAGTTAAGGGGACAGGGGACAATGAGCAGTTCTTC. Its protein is CASSQVKGTGDNEQFF.

This clonotype has a handful of counts. CDR3 bases: TGTGCCAGCAGGGGAGGGACAGGGGTAGGAGAGCAGTACTTC. Protein: CASRGGTGVGEQYF. This chain links TRBV12-3 or TRBV12-4 with TRBJ2-7; 10 positions match TRBD1. CDR3 length equals 14 residues. J lost 7 bases, V lost 6 bases, and 9 bases had no gene match.

This clonotype appeared a few times. The chain couples TRBV5-5 to TRBJ2-3; 10 positions agree with TRBD1. The trim removed 4 bases at V and 6 bases at J, leaving 8 bases unmatched. Germline loops: CDR1 SGHKS, CDR2 YYEKEE (reference sequence). There are 15 residues in the CDR3. CDR3 protein: CASSLGQGVVDTQYF. The CDR3 DNA follows: TGTGCCAGCAGCCTAGGACAGGGGGTTGTGGATACGCAGTATTTT.

V is TRBV27 and J is TRBJ2-1, with TRBD2 as a possible D gene (6 bases). V dropped 0 bases and J dropped 9 bases, with 15 bases sitting between them. The CDR3 is 15 residues long. In germline, CDR1 is MNHEY, CDR2 SMNVEV (reference sequence). CDR3 residues: CASSLSGGTYGEQFF. In nucleotides, the CDR3 is TGTGCCAGCAGTTTATCTGGGGGGACTTACGGTGAGCAGTTCTTC.